This is a list of T cell receptor beta chains from one sample in a study of blood T cell repertoires in COVID-19. Produced via immunoSEQ multiplex PCR; TCRdb's table is partial and in-frame only. This sample has approximately 300,000 clones; 80% to 90% occur once, and the top ten carry 6.4%. Sample: peripheral blood. The receptors stem from a man younger than 35 who had recovered from COVID-19. Each CDR3 is given with its conserved first and last residue. D genes are given only for firm matches. For some rows the clone size is stated as once, few or many, or as a class when expanded; others skip it.

>TRBJ2-3|14|TRBV27|-|-
CASVQLGSTDTQYF
TGTGCCAGCGTCCAACTAGGCAGTACAGATACGCAGTATTTT
>TRBJ1-5|14|TRBV2|few|-
CASTGGAGNQPQHF
TGTGCCAGCACCGGGGGGGCGGGCAATCAGCCCCAGCATTTT
>TRBJ1-6|15|TRBV28|-|TRBD1
CATSGQSSYNSPLHF
TGTGCCACCTCGGGACAGAGCTCCTATAATTCACCCCTCCACTTT
>TRBJ1-4|16|TRBV15|-|TRBD1
CATSRGDSPTNEKLFF
TGTGCCACCAGCAGAGGGGACAGTCCAACTAATGAAAAACTGTTTTTT
>TRBJ2-5|12|TRBV29-1|-|-
CSVVVTEETQYF
TGCAGCGTTGTCGTCACGGAAGAGACCCAGTACTTC
>TRBJ2-7|17|TRBV4-3|-|TRBD1
CASSQDTGTGAPYEQYF
TGCGCCAGCAGCCAAGATACGGGGACAGGGGCCCCCTACGAGCAGTACTTC
>TRBJ1-2|13|TRBV7-2|once|-
CASSLDAGYGYTF
TGTGCCAGCAGCTTAGATGCAGGCTATGGCTACACCTTC
>TRBJ2-7|14|TRBV10-1|-|TRBD2
CASSEGLAGREQYF
TGCGCCAGCAGTGAGGGGCTAGCGGGACGCGAGCAGTACTTC
>TRBJ2-1|11|TRBV3-1/TRBV3-2|-|-
CASGGYNEQFF
TGTGCCAGCGGCGGGTACAATGAGCAGTTCTTC
>TRBJ1-2|15|TRBV7-9|once|TRBD1
CASSLGDRVSYGYTF
TGTGCCAGCAGCTTAGGGGACAGAGTCTCCTATGGCTACACCTTC
>TRBJ2-3|15|TRBV7-3|-|-
CASSFQGTGVDTQYF
TGTGCCAGCAGCTTTCAGGGGACGGGTGTAGATACGCAGTATTTT
>TRBJ2-5|15|TRBV27|-|-
CASRASGNPQETQYF
TGTGCCAGCAGGGCCTCAGGGAATCCCCAAGAGACCCAGTACTTC
>TRBJ1-5|15|TRBV15|-|-
CATSREKLSNQPQHF
TGTGCCACCAGCAGAGAAAAACTTAGCAATCAGCCCCAGCATTTT
>TRBJ2-2|15|TRBV20-1|-|-
CSASSGAMNTGELFF
TGCAGTGCTAGTTCAGGGGCGATGAACACCGGGGAGCTGTTTTTT
>TRBJ2-3|16|TRBV5-4|-|-
CASSFDGGSPSDTQYF
TGTGCCAGCAGCTTCGACGGGGGTTCTCCTTCAGATACGCAGTATTTT
>TRBJ1-1|15|TRBV10-3|-|TRBD1
CAISGVDRGLTEAFF
TGTGCCATCAGTGGGGTCGACAGGGGGCTTACTGAAGCTTTCTTT
>TRBJ2-7|14|TRBV6-5|-|-
CASRPGLYSYEQYF
TGTGCCAGCAGGCCCGGACTGTACTCCTACGAGCAGTACTTC
>TRBJ2-2|16|TRBV7-3|-|-
CASSAQRGVDTGELFF
TGTGCCAGCTCCGCTCAACGGGGTGTCGACACCGGGGAGCTGTTTTTT
>TRBJ2-3|14|TRBV7-9|-|TRBD1
CASSYDRGTDTQYF
TGTGCCAGCAGCTACGACAGGGGCACAGATACGCAGTATTTT
>TRBJ1-2|16|TRBV7-9|-|-
CASSLSIWRANYGYTF
TGTGCCAGCAGCCTTTCGATTTGGAGAGCTAACTATGGCTACACCTTC
>TRBJ1-5|16|TRBV5-6|-|TRBD1
CASSLTGGASNQPQHF
TGTGCCAGCAGCTTGACAGGGGGAGCGAGCAATCAGCCCCAGCATTTT
>TRBJ2-1|19|TRBV4-2|-|TRBD2
CASSQAEGDWRGTYNEQFF
TGTGCCAGCAGCCAAGCCGAGGGTGACTGGCGGGGGACCTACAATGAGCAGTTCTTC
>TRBJ1-6|15|TRBV2|-|-
CASKRGREDNSPLHF
TGTGCCAGCAAGAGAGGCAGGGAAGATAATTCACCCCTCCACTTT